Sequencing of this T cell receptor beta chain was carried out in a study of cytomegalovirus exposure and HLA in healthy donors. Primers included in the PCR were 60 Vbeta and 13 Jbeta primers. TCRdb keeps only in-frame clones here, not all; method: immunoSEQ multiplex PCR. This table holds fewer than 200,000 clones, around 80% found once. Losses at the gene ends were 2 bases for V and 3 bases for J; bases not matched to a gene: 23. The CDR3 spans 22 residues. Germline V gives CDR1 WSHSY, CDR2 SAAADI. The V call is TRBV10-2, the J call TRBJ2-5; the match to TRBD2 covers 11 bases. This clonotype was obtained from a man aged 40-55 years in good health and CMV-seronegative. The sequenced material came from PBMCs. CDR3 in DNA: TGCGCCAGCAGTGAGCGGGGAGGGGTTAGCGGGGGGGCCCCTTGGTTCAAAGAGACCCAGTACTTC. The encoded protein is CASSERGGVSGGAPWFKETQYF.